This T cell receptor beta chain was profiled in a study of blood T cell repertoires in COVID-19. Study-wide context: Sites in the United States, Italy and Spain provided acute and convalescent COVID-19 samples. The cDNA or gDNA used as material had been derived from T cells, B-cell-depleted T cells, or PBMCs.

Study processing details: From reference gene primer amplification, estimates of nucleated cell counts were derived. Some clones are missing from TCRdb's copy, which holds only in-frame ones; the method was immunoSEQ multiplex PCR. V and J calls and clone size are given by that table; D and trimming were obtained from the DNA. The sample includes about 59,000 clones, over 80% of them seen just once. There are 14 residues in the CDR3. V lost 6 bases, J lost 6 bases, and 5 bases stayed unmatched. Looked up from germline, CDR1 is WSHSY and CDR2 is SAAADI. In this sample, this clone turned up a few times.

The sequence derives from an elderly woman with acute or convalescent COVID-19. The V gene is TRBV10-2, the J gene TRBJ2-1; TRBD1 matches at 10 bases. Sequences were obtained from peripheral blood. In DNA form, the CDR3 reads TGCGCCAGCAGGGGACAGGGGAGTCTCAATGAGCAGTTCTTC. This sequence encodes CASRGQGSLNEQFF.